The present entry profiles one TCR beta chain with its context. The data were produced by immunoSEQ multiplex PCR, yet TCRdb's version contains in-frame clones alone and is incomplete. The top ten clones hold around 1.4% of a sample with over 400,000 clones, roughly 88% of them seen once. This record belongs to a study of blood T cell repertoires in COVID-19. V shed 2 bases and J shed 8 bases, with 15 bases lying between them. CDR3 length: 14 amino acids. Looked up from germline, CDR1 is MNHNY and CDR2 is SVGAGI (reference sequence). The gene calls are TRBV6-6 and TRBJ1-2, with a weak D call TRBD1 (6 bases). This TCR was sampled from a woman in her 30s with active or convalescent COVID-19. Sequencing input: peripheral blood. The CDR3 DNA reads TGTGCCAGCAGTTACCGACAGGACCGGCAGGGCTACACCTTC. This codes for CASSYRQDRQGYTF.